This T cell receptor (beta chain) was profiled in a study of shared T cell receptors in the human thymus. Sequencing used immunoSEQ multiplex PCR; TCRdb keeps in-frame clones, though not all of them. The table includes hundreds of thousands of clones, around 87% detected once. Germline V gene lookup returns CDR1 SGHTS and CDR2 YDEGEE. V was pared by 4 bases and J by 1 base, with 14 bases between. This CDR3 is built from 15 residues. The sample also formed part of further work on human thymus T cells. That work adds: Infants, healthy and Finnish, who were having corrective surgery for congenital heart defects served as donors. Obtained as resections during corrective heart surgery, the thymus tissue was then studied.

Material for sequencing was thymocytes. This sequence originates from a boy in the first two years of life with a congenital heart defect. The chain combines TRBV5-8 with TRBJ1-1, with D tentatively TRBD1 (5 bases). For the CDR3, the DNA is TGTGCCAGCAGCCAAAAAATGACAGAGAACACTGAAGCTTTCTTT. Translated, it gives CASSQKMTENTEAFF.